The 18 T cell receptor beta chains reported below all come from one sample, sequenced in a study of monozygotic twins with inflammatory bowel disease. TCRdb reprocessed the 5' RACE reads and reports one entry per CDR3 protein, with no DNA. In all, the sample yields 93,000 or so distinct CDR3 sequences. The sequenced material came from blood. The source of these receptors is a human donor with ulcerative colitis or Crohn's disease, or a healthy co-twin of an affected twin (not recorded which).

CDR3 residues: CASSQDHYNEQFF. The chain links TRBV11-2 to TRBJ2-1. Germline V CDR1 and CDR2: SGHAT, FQNNGV. The CDR3 has 13 residues. Looking up the rest from reference TRBV11-2 and TRBJ2-1 gives the full variable domain: EAGVAQSPRYKIIEKRQSVAFWCNPISGHATLYWYQQILGQGPKLLIQFQNNGVVDDSQLPKDRFSAERLKGVDSTLKIQPAKLEDSAVYLCASSQDHYNEQFFGPGTRLTVL.

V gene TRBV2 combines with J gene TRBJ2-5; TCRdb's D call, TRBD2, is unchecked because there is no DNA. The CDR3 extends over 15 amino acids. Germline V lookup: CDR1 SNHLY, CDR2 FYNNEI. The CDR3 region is CASSEDWTGGETQYF.

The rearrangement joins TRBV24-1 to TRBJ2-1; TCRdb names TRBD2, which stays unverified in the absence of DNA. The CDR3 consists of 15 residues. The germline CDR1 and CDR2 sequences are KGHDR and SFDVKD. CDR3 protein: CATSPGLAALHEQFF.

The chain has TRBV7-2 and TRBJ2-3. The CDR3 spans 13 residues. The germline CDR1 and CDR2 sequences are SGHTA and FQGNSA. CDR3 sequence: CASSLSRTDTQYF.

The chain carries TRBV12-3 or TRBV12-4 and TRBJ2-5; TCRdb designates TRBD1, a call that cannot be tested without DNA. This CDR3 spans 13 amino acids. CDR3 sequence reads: CASRHGGTETQYF.

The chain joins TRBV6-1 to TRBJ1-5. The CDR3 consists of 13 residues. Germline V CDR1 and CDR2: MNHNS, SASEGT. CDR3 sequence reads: CASRGYSNQPQHF.

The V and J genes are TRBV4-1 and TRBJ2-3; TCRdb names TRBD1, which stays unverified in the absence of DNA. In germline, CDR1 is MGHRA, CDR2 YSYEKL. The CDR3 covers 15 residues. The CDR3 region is CASSILGDSVDTQYF.

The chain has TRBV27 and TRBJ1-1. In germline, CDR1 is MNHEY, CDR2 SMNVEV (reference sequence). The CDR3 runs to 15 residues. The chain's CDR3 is CASSLSGVFHTEAFF.

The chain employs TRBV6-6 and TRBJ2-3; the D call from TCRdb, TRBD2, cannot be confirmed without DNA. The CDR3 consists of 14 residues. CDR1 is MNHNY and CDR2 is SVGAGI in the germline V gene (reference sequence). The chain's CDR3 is CATLRGTNTDTQYF.

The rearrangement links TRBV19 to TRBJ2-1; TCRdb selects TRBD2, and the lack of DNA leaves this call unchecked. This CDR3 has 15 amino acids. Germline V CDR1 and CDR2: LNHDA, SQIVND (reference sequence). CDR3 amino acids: CASIRAGHSYNEQFF.

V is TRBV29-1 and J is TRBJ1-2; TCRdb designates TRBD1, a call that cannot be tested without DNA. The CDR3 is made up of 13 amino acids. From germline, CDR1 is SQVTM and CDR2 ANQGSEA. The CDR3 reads CSARTDYNYGYTF.

The CDR3 loop reads CSASGAGLYEQYF. The chain carries TRBV20-1 and TRBJ2-7; the TCRdb call, TRBD1, lacks DNA for checking. Germline CDR1 and CDR2: DFQATT and SNEGSKA (reference sequence). This CDR3 is 13 amino acids long.

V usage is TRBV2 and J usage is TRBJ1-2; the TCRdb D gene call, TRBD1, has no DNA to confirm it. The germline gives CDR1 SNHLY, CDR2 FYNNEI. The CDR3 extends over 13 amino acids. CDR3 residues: CASSVNRDYGYTF. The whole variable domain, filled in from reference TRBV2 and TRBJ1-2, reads EPEVTQTPSHQVTQMGQEVILRCVPISNHLYFYWYRQILGQKVEFLVSFYNNEISEKSEIFDDQFSVERPDGSNFTLKIRSTKLEDSAMYFCASSVNRDYGYTFGSGTRLTVV.

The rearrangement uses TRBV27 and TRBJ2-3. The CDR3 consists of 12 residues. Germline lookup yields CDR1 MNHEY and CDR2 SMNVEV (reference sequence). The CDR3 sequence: CASSPHTDTQYF.

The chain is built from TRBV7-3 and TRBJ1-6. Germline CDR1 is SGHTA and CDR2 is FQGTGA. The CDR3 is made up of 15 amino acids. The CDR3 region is CASSITGTSDSPLHF.

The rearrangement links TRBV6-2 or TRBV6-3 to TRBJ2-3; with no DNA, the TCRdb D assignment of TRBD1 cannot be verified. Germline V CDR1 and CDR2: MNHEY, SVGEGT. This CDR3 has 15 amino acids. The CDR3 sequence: CASSRDRVGTDTQYF.

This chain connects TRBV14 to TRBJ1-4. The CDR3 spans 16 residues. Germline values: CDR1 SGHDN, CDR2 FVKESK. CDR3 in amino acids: CASSRGASFHGEKLFF. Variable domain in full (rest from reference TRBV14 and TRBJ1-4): EAGVTQFPSHSVIEKGQTVTLRCDPISGHDNLYWYRRVMGKEIKFLLHFVKESKQDESGMPNNRFLAERTGGTYSTLKVQPAELEDSGVYFCASSRGASFHGEKLFFGSGTQLSVL.

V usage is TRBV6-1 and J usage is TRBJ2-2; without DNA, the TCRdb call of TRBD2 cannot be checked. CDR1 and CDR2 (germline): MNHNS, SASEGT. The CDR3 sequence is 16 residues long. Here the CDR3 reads CASTQSRSEFTGELFF.